The 14 T cell receptor beta chains below all came from one sample that was sequenced in a study of metastatic and nonmetastatic thyroid tumors (dated by TCRdb to the early 2020s). Library method: PCR. The reads were generated on an Illumina HiSeq 4000. The public reads were reprocessed in TCRdb via fastp at Q25 and MiXCR, keeping in-frame beta chains. The sample includes around 21,000 clones, with around 19% observed a single time. Around a fifth of the sample goes to the ten largest clones. No patient had received any treatment before thyroid surgery. The sample was blood. The receptors come from a male donor with papillary thyroid cancer or a benign thyroid nodule (not recorded which). Some clones in this sample may be carry-over from other donors' samples.

This chain connects TRBV12-3 or TRBV12-4 to TRBJ2-7; the D gene is possibly TRBD2 (6 bases). The V end was cut by 6 bases, the J end by 2 bases, with 17 bases between. The CDR3 loop spans 15 amino acids. The CDR3 nucleotides are TGTGCCAGCAGGGTAACTATGGGAGGAGCCTACGAGCAGTACTTC. Translating gives CASRVTMGGAYEQYF.

This clone was picked up many times. The rearrangement uses TRBV4-1 and TRBJ1-1; 9 bases are a match to TRBD1. Germline lookup yields CDR1 MGHRA and CDR2 YSYEKL. There are 16 residues in the CDR3. Trimming took 2 bases from V and 5 from J; bases not matched to a gene: 9. This CDR3 reads CASSQFVSGQGTEAFF. Written as DNA, the CDR3 is TGCGCCAGCAGCCAATTCGTTTCGGGACAGGGTACTGAAGCTTTCTTT.

This clone was seen ten or more times. The sample has other DNA sequences that encode this CDR3 too. The chain combines TRBV3-1 with TRBJ2-5; possibly TRBD2 for D (7 bases). The CDR3 runs 14 residues. The germline V gene encodes CDR1 LGHDT and CDR2 YNNKEL (reference sequence). Deletions cut 5 bases from V and 4 bases from J, with 14 bases between. In DNA, the CDR3 is TGTGCCAGCAGCGAAGGAGGGGGGGTAGAGACCCAGTACTTC. This translates into CASSEGGGVETQYF.

This clone appeared a single time. V gene TRBV20-1 combines with J gene TRBJ2-2; D is possibly TRBD1 (5 bases). The CDR3 runs 15 residues. CDR1 is DFQATT, CDR2 SNEGSKA, per germline (reference sequence). Deletions cut 3 bases from V and 2 bases from J, with 13 bases between. The CDR3 is CSARGLGPNTGELFF. CDR3 DNA: TGCAGTGCTAGGGGATTGGGGCCCAACACCGGGGAGCTGTTTTTT.

There are many counts of this clone. V and J are TRBV14 and TRBJ1-1; tentative D call: TRBD1 (6 bases). Germline assignment: CDR1 SGHDN and CDR2 FVKESK. V gave up 1 base and J gave up 5 bases, with 14 bases separating them. The CDR3 has 15 amino acids. CDR3 residues: CASSQVGGSGTEAFF. The CDR3 nucleotides are TGTGCCAGCAGCCAAGTAGGGGGATCGGGGACTGAAGCTTTCTTT.

With regard to this clone: The DNA is left out, because the CDR3 cannot be placed on it with certainty; the CDR3 is given as TCRdb lists it. This chain joins TRBV11-3 and TRBJ2-1; TRBD2 reflects the table's D call only, with no check against the DNA. Germline V lookup: CDR1 SGHNT, CDR2 YENEEA. The CDR3 adds up to 17 amino acids, both ends counted. This chain's CDR3 is CASSLVAGGATYNEQLF.

The sample holds many counts of this clone. V gene TRBV7-3 combines with J gene TRBJ2-1, with unresolved D. The germline gives CDR1 SGHTA, CDR2 FQGTGA. V dropped 5 bases and J dropped 2 bases, with 13 bases sitting between them. This CDR3 is 15 amino acids long. CDR3 sequence (DNA): TGTGCCAGCAGCCCAAGTAGAGCTCCCTACAATGAGCAGTTCTTC. Amino acids: CASSPSRAPYNEQFF.

In its sample, this clone was seen many times. This chain connects TRBV6-4 to TRBJ2-3, with TRBD2 matching over 11 bases. Trimming took 4 bases from V and 2 from J; bases not matched to a gene: 2. Germline values: CDR1 MRHNA, CDR2 SNTAGT. The CDR3 has 15 residues. The CDR3 protein is CASSGSGGATDTQYF. For the CDR3, the DNA is TGTGCCAGCAGTGGTAGCGGGGGGGCCACAGATACGCAGTATTTT.

This clone appeared a few times. The chain couples TRBV11-1 to TRBJ2-7; D is perhaps TRBD1 or TRBD2 (7 bases each). The germline gives CDR1 SGHAT, CDR2 FQDESV (reference sequence). V was clipped by 3 bases and J by 7 bases, with 31 bases between them. This CDR3 region has 19 residues. The DNA for the CDR3 is TGTGCCAGCAGCTTGGGGGCCCACGGGGCAGGGGGTCCCGGGGGGGAGCAGTACTTC. It codes for CASSLGAHGAGGPGGEQYF.

As for this clone: A clone one base away is much larger, so this may be a read error. At the DNA level, this CDR3 is encoded by other sequences in the same sample as well. The rearrangement links TRBV20-1 to TRBJ2-7; weak D call: TRBD1 (6 bases). Per germline, CDR1 DFQATT and CDR2 SNEGSKA (reference sequence). Between the trimmed V and J ends, which lost 6 bases and 2 bases, there was a span of 14 bases. There are 13 residues in the CDR3. In DNA, the CDR3 is TGCAGTGCCCAGACAGGCGGCGCCTACGAGCAGTACTTC. Encoded protein: CSAQTGGAYEQYF.

This clone is labeled as medium-sized. For the CDR3, the DNA is TGTGCCAGTAGTATCACAGGGGTGGGAGAGACCCAGTACTTC. This encodes CASSITGVGETQYF. The chain employs TRBV19 and TRBJ2-5, with 7 bases lining up with TRBD1. The CDR3 extends over 14 amino acids. Germline V gene lookup returns CDR1 LNHDA and CDR2 SQIVND (reference sequence). The V and J ends lost 3 bases and 4 bases, in that order; junction bases with no gene match: 5.

This clone was seen many times. The V and J genes are TRBV6-2 or TRBV6-3 and TRBJ2-1, with 11 positions matching TRBD2. Looked up from germline, CDR1 is MNHEY and CDR2 is SVGEGT. With 9 bases clipped from V and 4 bases from J, the junction kept 8 bases outside the gene matches. The CDR3 totals 15 residues. This CDR3 reads CARLAIAGGYNEQFF. The CDR3 coding sequence is TGTGCCAGATTGGCCATAGCGGGGGGGTACAATGAGCAGTTCTTC.

The J gene is TRBJ2-7, the V gene TRBV18, with 7 bases identical to TRBD2. The CDR3 runs to 14 residues. Germline V gene data show CDR1 as KGHSH and CDR2 as LQKENI. J gave up 6 bases and V 3 bases, and 8 bases lay outside the gene matches. The CDR3 DNA is TGTGCCAGCTCACCGGGCGGGAGCGGGGTCGAGCAGTACTTC. Protein: CASSPGGSGVEQYF. Full variable domain (missing parts from reference TRBV18 and TRBJ2-7): NAGVMQNPRHLVRRRGQEARLRCSPMKGHSHVYWYRQLPEEGLKFMVYLQKENIIDESGMPKERFSAEFPKEGPSILRIQQVVRGDSAAYFCASSPGGSGVEQYFGPGTRLTVT.

This clone turned up a few times. This chain uses TRBV6-5 with TRBJ1-6; D gene ambiguous. The CDR3 contains 15 residues. Trimming took 2 bases from V and 6 from J, leaving 11 bases between them. In germline, CDR1 is MNHEY, CDR2 SVGAGI. As DNA, the CDR3 is TGTGCCAGCAGTTACGAGGCAGGTCTTAATTCACCCCTCCACTTT. Translating gives CASSYEAGLNSPLHF.